The next 19 T cell receptor beta chains were all read from a single sample in a study of beta chain features in type 1 diabetes. Study results and limitations: A moderate, significant TCRB CDR3 shortening appeared in type 1 diabetes across four CD4+ subsets.

The isolated RNA, all of it, was reverse transcribed, so expressed TCRB transcripts were what got sequenced. Profiling relied on immunoSEQ multiplex PCR, and the TCRdb table lists in-frame clones only, not all of them. This sample has about 650,000 clones, with over 10% found just once. The antigens of these receptors remain unknown. The sample consisted of naive CD4+ T cells from blood. The receptors were gathered from a man aged 25 to 40 with type 1 diabetes.

There are a few counts of this clone. The chain combines TRBV19 with TRBJ1-2; 9 nucleotides agree with TRBD1. Germline-derived CDR1 and CDR2 are LNHDA and SQIVND (reference sequence). The CDR3 is 15 amino acids. V shed 4 bases and J 6 bases; nucleotides not matched to a gene: 9. The CDR3 DNA sequence: TGTGCCAGTAGTACCGGACAGGGGATTCGCGATGGCTACACCTTC. Translating gives CASSTGQGIRDGYTF.

This clone has only a few counts. V gene TRBV28 combines with J gene TRBJ2-1; 8 positions agree with TRBD1. This CDR3 has 15 residues. Germline trimming cut 6 bases from V and 2 bases from J; bases unmatched to any gene: 6. From germline, CDR1 is MDHEN and CDR2 SYDVKM. The CDR3 DNA reads as TGTGCCAGCAGCCCAGGGGGCGAGGCCTACAATGAGCAGTTCTTC. This sequence encodes CASSPGGEAYNEQFF.

The chain combines TRBV7-9 with TRBJ1-2; TRBD1 aligns across 9 bases. V lost 5 bases and J lost 3; bases outside the gene matches: 13. The CDR3 is 17 residues long. The germline V gene has CDR1 SEHNR and CDR2 FQNEAQ (reference sequence). The chain's CDR3 is CASSDRDRAPRDYGYTF. CDR3 coding DNA: TGTGCCAGCAGCGACCGGGACAGGGCACCCCGGGACTATGGCTACACCTTC.

Only a few counts were recorded for this clone. V and J are TRBV7-2 and TRBJ2-3; D remains unclear. This CDR3 is built from 12 residues. Germline V gene lookup returns CDR1 SGHTA and CDR2 FQGNSA. The ends were cut back, 7 bases at V and 5 bases at J, with 10 bases in the middle. CDR3 sequence reads: CASTAVRDTQYF. In DNA, the CDR3 is TGTGCCAGCACGGCGGTGCGAGATACGCAGTATTTT.

This clone has a handful of counts. The chain carries TRBV9 and TRBJ1-2, with 8 bases that match TRBD1. V lost 3 bases to trimming and J lost 2 bases; unmatched junction nucleotides: 6. Germline assignment: CDR1 SGDLS and CDR2 YYNGEE. The CDR3 sequence is 15 residues long. The CDR3 sequence is CASSGQGNLNYGYTF. The CDR3 DNA follows: TGTGCCAGCAGCGGACAGGGGAATTTAAACTATGGCTACACCTTC.

This clone was found a few times. The chain is built from TRBV5-1 and TRBJ2-1; unclear D gene. Germline CDR1 and CDR2: SGHRS and YFSETQ. There are 14 residues in the CDR3. Deletions cut 1 base from V and 4 bases from J, with 9 bases between. In DNA, the CDR3 is TGCGCCAGCAGCTTGTCCGAACATTACAATGAGCAGTTCTTC. It is translated as CASSLSEHYNEQFF. The variable domain in full, completed from reference TRBV5-1 and TRBJ2-1, reads KAGVTQTPRYLIKTRGQQVTLSCSPISGHRSVSWYQQTPGQGLQFLFEYFSETQRNKGNFPGRFSGRQFSNSRSEMNVSTLELGDSALYLCASSLSEHYNEQFFGPGTRLTVL.

The CDR3 DNA reads TGTGCCTGGAGTCCCCCGGGACAGGGGGCCTACGAGCAGTACTTC. It translates to CAWSPPGQGAYEQYF. The J gene is TRBJ2-7, the V gene TRBV30; 11 bases line up with TRBD1. CDR3 length: 15 residues. The V and J ends lost 2 bases and 2 bases, in that order; junction bases with no gene match: 5. Germline V gives CDR1 GTSNPN, CDR2 SVGIG (reference sequence).

The V call is TRBV30, the J call TRBJ2-1, with 12 nucleotides matching TRBD2. J gave up 8 bases and V 3 bases, and 14 bases lay outside the gene matches. The germline gives CDR1 GTSNPN, CDR2 SVGIG (reference sequence). The CDR3 totals 17 residues. DNA for the CDR3: TGTGCCTGGAGAAGGGCTAGCGGGGGGGCAAGCGCTGATGAGCAGTTCTTC. Translating it yields CAWRRASGGASADEQFF.

This clone was seen a handful of times. This sequence joins TRBV2 and TRBJ1-2; 10 bases are a match to TRBD1. Germline V lookup: CDR1 SNHLY, CDR2 FYNNEI. V dropped 5 bases and J dropped 9; count of bases not matched to a gene: 9. The CDR3 has 14 amino acids. As DNA, the CDR3 is TGTGCCAGCAGTCCCGGGACAGGGGCTTCGAGCTACACCTTC. Encoded protein: CASSPGTGASSYTF.

J is TRBJ2-5 and V is TRBV5-8, with D unclear. The CDR3 has 14 residues. V shed 1 base and J shed 2 bases, with 9 bases lying between them. CDR1 is SGHTS and CDR2 is YDEGEE in the germline V gene. The CDR3 nucleotides are TGTGCCAGCAGCTTGCACAGCCATCAAGAGACCCAGTACTTC. Amino acid sequence: CASSLHSHQETQYF.

The chain recombines TRBV9 with TRBJ2-1; the match to TRBD2 covers 11 bases. The germline gives CDR1 SGDLS, CDR2 YYNGEE. J gave up 2 bases and V 4 bases, and 5 bases lay outside the gene matches. This CDR3 has 16 amino acids. CDR3: CASSSSLAGAYNEQFF. The CDR3 coding sequence is TGTGCCAGCAGCTCCTCACTAGCGGGGGCCTACAATGAGCAGTTCTTC.

This chain uses TRBV13 with TRBJ1-4; D remains unclear. Trimming pared 1 base from V and 7 bases from J, leaving 13 bases between. The CDR3 consists of 15 residues. Looked up from germline, CDR1 is PRHDT and CDR2 is FYEKMQ (reference sequence). CDR3 nucleotide sequence: TGTGCCAGCAGCTTAGTGCAGGAGGGAGGTGAAAAACTGTTTTTT. Amino acids: CASSLVQEGGEKLFF. The variable domain in full, completed from reference TRBV13 and TRBJ1-4, reads AAGVIQSPRHLIKEKRETATLKCYPIPRHDTVYWYQQGPGQDPQFLISFYEKMQSDKGSIPDRFSAQQFSDYHSELNMSSLELGDSALYFCASSLVQEGGEKLFFGSGTQLSVL.

This clone was observed a handful of times. This chain uses TRBV2 with TRBJ1-6; weak D call: TRBD1 (6 bases). CDR3 size: 16 residues. Trimming shortened V by 3 bases and J by 4 bases, and 13 bases separated the two germline ends. Germline V lookup: CDR1 SNHLY, CDR2 FYNNEI. DNA for the CDR3: TGTGCCAGCAGTGACTCGGTGGGGGCTTATAATTCACCCCTCCACTTT. Its translation: CASSDSVGAYNSPLHF.

The chain is built from TRBV6-5 and TRBJ2-7; no firm D call. With 5 bases removed from V and 6 bases from J, the gap between germline ends came to 11 bases. The germline V gene has CDR1 MNHEY and CDR2 SVGAGI. This CDR3 is built from 12 residues. The CDR3 region is CASSTPSSEQYF. CDR3 nucleotide sequence: TGTGCCAGCAGTACCCCGTCCAGCGAGCAGTACTTC.

This sequence joins TRBV6-1 and TRBJ2-7; 8 bases fit TRBD1. Trimming cost V 7 bases and J 1 base; bases outside gene matches: 3. The CDR3 length is 13 residues. Germline CDR1 MNHNS, CDR2 SASEGT. The CDR3 nucleotides are TGTGCCAGCAATCGGGACAGGTCCTACGAGCAGTACTTC. This codes for CASNRDRSYEQYF.

The sample holds a few counts of this clone. V gene TRBV7-2 combines with J gene TRBJ2-1; 10 nucleotides align to TRBD2. Germline V lookup: CDR1 SGHTA, CDR2 FQGNSA. Trimming cost V 5 bases and J 2 bases; bases outside gene matches: 15. This CDR3 spans 19 amino acids. This chain's CDR3 is CASSPQPGASGGTYNEQFF. CDR3 nucleotide sequence: TGTGCCAGCAGCCCTCAGCCGGGGGCTAGCGGGGGTACCTACAATGAGCAGTTCTTC. The full variable domain, completed using reference TRBV7-2 and TRBJ2-1, is GAGVSQSPSNKVTEKGKDVELRCDPISGHTALYWYRQSLGQGLEFLIYFQGNSAPDKSGLPSDRFSAERTGGSVSTLTIQRTQQEDSAVYLCASSPQPGASGGTYNEQFFGPGTRLTVL.

Only a few counts were recorded for this clone. This chain uses TRBV30 with TRBJ1-4; 8 bases map to TRBD1. Germline CDR1 reads GTSNPN; CDR2 reads SVGIG (reference sequence). J gave up 7 bases and V 5 bases, and 6 bases lay outside the gene matches. The CDR3 contains 13 residues. CDR3: CAWGQGNLEKLFF. The CDR3 region has the DNA TGTGCCTGGGGACAGGGCAATCTTGAAAAACTGTTTTTT.

This clone was counted between two and nine times. V is TRBV7-2 and J is TRBJ2-1; 9 nucleotides line up with TRBD2. The length of the CDR3 is 16 residues. Losses at the gene ends were 3 bases for V and 7 bases for J; bases not matched to a gene: 10. Germline assignment: CDR1 SGHTA and CDR2 FQGNSA. CDR3 nucleotides: TGTGCCAGCAGCTTGGATTTTGTGCGGGGGGGAAATGAGCAGTTCTTC. Translated: CASSLDFVRGGNEQFF.

The rearrangement links TRBV2 to TRBJ1-5; D may be TRBD1 (5 bases). Trimming pared 4 bases from V and 5 bases from J, leaving 18 bases between. CDR1 and CDR2 from the germline V gene are SNHLY and FYNNEI. The CDR3 spans 16 residues. For the CDR3, the DNA is TGTGCCAGCAGTGGCTTCGGGACGGTAAACGATCAGCCCCAGCATTTT. Translated: CASSGFGTVNDQPQHF.